One and the same sample provided the 15 T cell receptor beta chains below, sequenced in a study of CD8 T cells in ankylosing spondylitis. TCRdb fed the 5' RACE reads into MiXCR, producing one record per CDR3 protein. This sample has 350,000 to 450,000 distinct CDR3 sequences, with roughly 20% found just once. What was sequenced was blood, either unsorted or a sorted T cell fraction (not recorded which). The receptor set was obtained from a male donor with ankylosing spondylitis or in good health (not recorded which).

Written as DNA, the CDR3 is TGCGCCAGCAGCCAAGCAGCCGGGATGACTGAAGCTTTCTTT. It encodes CASSQAAGMTEAFF. The J gene is TRBJ1-1, the V gene TRBV4-1; no firm D call. CDR1 MGHRA and CDR2 YSYEKL come from the germline V gene. V shed 1 base and J shed 5 bases, with 11 bases lying between them. CDR3 length: 14 amino acids.

The chain combines TRBV5-1 with TRBJ2-7, with D possibly matching TRBD2 (6 bases). The CDR3 runs to 15 residues. The V end was cut by 3 bases, the J end by 5 bases, with 18 bases between. CDR1 and CDR2 (germline): SGHRS, YFSETQ. The DNA for the CDR3 is TGCGCCAGCAGCTCCGGACTAAACACGGGCGACGAGCAGTACTTC. Its protein product is CASSSGLNTGDEQYF.

This clonotype was seen a few times. This chain joins TRBV29-1 and TRBJ2-1, with TRBD1 as a possible D gene (6 bases). The length of the CDR3 is 13 residues. Germline CDR1 SQVTM, CDR2 ANQGSEA. The germline V and J ends were trimmed by 4 bases and 10 bases, with 17 bases remaining between them. The CDR3 reads CSVAQGITLEQFF. For the CDR3, the DNA is TGCAGCGTTGCGCAGGGGATTACGCTGGAGCAGTTCTTC.

Only a few counts were recorded for this clonotype. This chain joins TRBV12-3 or TRBV12-4 and TRBJ2-7; the match to TRBD1 covers 8 bases. The CDR3 is 14 amino acids. The ends lost 6 bases at V and 2 bases at J; junction bases unmatched: 6. The CDR3 loop reads CASSPGQEPYEQYF. CDR3 coding DNA: TGTGCCAGCAGCCCGGGACAGGAGCCCTACGAGCAGTACTTC.

This clonotype was seen a single time. The CDR3 reads CASSFGGGQETQYF. In DNA form, the CDR3 reads TGTGCCAGCAGCTTTGGCGGGGGCCAAGAGACCCAGTACTTC. The rearrangement links TRBV11-2 to TRBJ2-5; 7 bases are a match to TRBD2. This CDR3 has 14 residues. The junction had 2 bases not matched to a gene; V was cut back by 3 bases and J by 1 base. CDR1 is SGHAT, CDR2 FQNNGV, per germline.

This clonotype was seen more than once but under ten times. The V call is TRBV7-9, the J call TRBJ2-7, with TRBD2 identical over 8 bases. This CDR3 has 16 residues. Germline V gene lookup returns CDR1 SEHNR and CDR2 FQNEAQ (reference sequence). V shed 2 bases, J shed 4 bases, and the junction held 10 bases outside the gene matches. The CDR3: CASSLLGAGGIYEQYF. The CDR3 DNA follows: TGTGCCAGCAGCTTATTGGGGGCGGGAGGCATTTACGAGCAGTACTTC.

CDR3 sequence reads: CASSVRQGLVSTDTQYF. In DNA form, the CDR3 reads TGTGCCAGCAGCGTCAGACAGGGTTTAGTAAGCACAGATACGCAGTATTTT. This chain uses TRBV9 with TRBJ2-3, with 7 bases lining up with TRBD1. The junction had 9 bases not matched to a gene; V was cut back by 2 bases and J by 0 bases. This CDR3 region has 17 residues. Germline V gene data show CDR1 as SGDLS and CDR2 as YYNGEE.

This rearrangement joins TRBV7-9 to TRBJ2-2; unclear D gene. The germline gives CDR1 SEHNR, CDR2 FQNEAQ (reference sequence). The CDR3 is 14 residues long. The germline V and J ends were trimmed by 2 bases and 7 bases, with 11 bases remaining between them. CDR3 protein: CASSLSGSSGELFF. In DNA, the CDR3 is TGTGCCAGCAGCTTATCCGGATCAAGCGGGGAGCTGTTTTTT.

CDR3 in DNA: TGCAGCGTTGAAGATCAACCTTACGAGCAGTACTTC. Translating gives CSVEDQPYEQYF. The J gene is TRBJ2-7, the V gene TRBV29-1; unclear D gene. The CDR3 loop spans 12 amino acids. V dropped 0 bases and J dropped 4 bases, with 7 bases sitting between them. Germline CDR1 reads SQVTM; CDR2 reads ANQGSEA.

This rearrangement joins TRBV20-1 to TRBJ1-1; D ambiguous. There are 15 residues in the CDR3. V was cut by 6 bases and J by 6 bases, with 23 bases left in between. The germline gives CDR1 DFQATT, CDR2 SNEGSKA (reference sequence). The CDR3 sequence is CSATSGAEIIPEAFF. CDR3 in DNA: TGCAGTGCCACCTCAGGTGCTGAGATTATTCCTGAAGCTTTCTTT.

V gene TRBV3-1 combines with J gene TRBJ2-6; TRBD2 is a possible D gene (6 bases). CDR1 LGHDT and CDR2 YNNKEL come from the germline V gene (reference sequence). Between the trimmed V and J ends, which lost 6 bases and 0 bases, there was a span of 12 bases. The CDR3 has 16 residues. CDR3 residues: CASRGTQSSGANVLTF. DNA of the CDR3: TGTGCCAGCAGGGGGACTCAGAGCTCTGGGGCCAACGTCCTGACTTTC.

This chain uses TRBV30 with TRBJ2-2; D not certain. Per the germline V gene, CDR1 is GTSNPN and CDR2 is SVGIG (reference sequence). This CDR3 has 14 amino acids. Trimming removed 4 bases at V and 1 base at J, with 10 bases between. CDR3 in DNA: TGTGCCTGGACTCCAGGCGTGAACACCGGGGAGCTGTTTTTT. It encodes CAWTPGVNTGELFF. Together with reference TRBV30 and TRBJ2-2, the CDR3 gives the full variable domain: SQTIHQWPATLVQPVGSPLSLECTVEGTSNPNLYWYRQAAGRGLQLLFYSVGIGQISSEVPQNLSASRPQDRQFILSSKKLLLSDSGFYLCAWTPGVNTGELFFGEGSRLTVL.

This clonotype was counted between two and nine times. The chain carries TRBV28 and TRBJ1-2; D ambiguous. Germline V gene lookup returns CDR1 MDHEN and CDR2 SYDVKM. The V end lost 3 bases, the J end lost 7 bases, and 18 bases lay between the germline ends. This CDR3 comprises 15 residues. CDR3 residues: CASSFPQKGGRGYTF. CDR3 in DNA: TGTGCCAGCAGTTTTCCTCAGAAGGGAGGTCGTGGCTACACCTTC.

The chain uses TRBV5-1 and TRBJ2-7; 10 bases map to TRBD1. V shed 7 bases and J 6 bases; nucleotides not matched to a gene: 7. Germline V gene sequence: CDR1 SGHRS, CDR2 YFSETQ. This CDR3 contains 13 residues. The chain's CDR3 is CASGPTGGFEQYF. The CDR3, as DNA: TGCGCCAGCGGGCCGACAGGGGGCTTCGAGCAGTACTTC.

V gene TRBV27 combines with J gene TRBJ2-7, with D perhaps matching TRBD1 or TRBD2 (5 bases each). The germline CDR1 and CDR2 sequences are MNHEY and SMNVEV (reference sequence). The CDR3 contains 15 residues. Trimming stripped 5 bases from V and 6 bases from J, with 20 bases between. CDR3 bases: TGTGCCAGCAGTACGCAACCGGGACCCCCGGCCGAGCAGTACTTC. This sequence encodes CASSTQPGPPAEQYF.